These T cell receptor beta chains were read from a single sample in a study of response to subunit inactivated influenza vaccine. TCRdb used MiXCR to reprocess the RT-PCR reads, holding one entry per CDR3 protein. The table includes about 700,000 distinct CDR3 sequences, approximately 14% detected once. Sequences were derived from PBMCs from blood, sampled roughly 15 days before vaccination. The receptor source for this set is a man in his fifties or sixties who received an inactivated influenza vaccine. Both conserved end residues are part of each CDR3. Fields, in order: V gene, CDR3 protein.

>TRBV7-8
CASSPAEGAHQPQHF
>TRBV6-2/TRBV6-3
CASSYPDRVGEQFF
>TRBV28
CASSFPGNTEAFF
>TRBV12-3/TRBV12-4
CASSGVLFYEQYF
>TRBV5-1
CARPRSGQGGRPQHF
>TRBV12-3/TRBV12-4
CASSQTHGRQFF
>TRBV5-1
CASSGSNTGELFF
>TRBV6-2/TRBV6-3
CASRPLAGGRETQYF
>TRBV12-3/TRBV12-4
CASSLAGTGWFKFF
>TRBV20-1
CSARDEGQGSWDQPQHF
>TRBV6-1
CASSRSGQSNYGYTF
>TRBV7-2
CASSQQENQPQHF
>TRBV5-5
CASSLAGNPGGEQYF
>TRBV4-3
CASSQDTGRETQYF
>TRBV4-1
CASSRLTRTSGGSRKEQYF
>TRBV5-1
CASSLAPPGETQYF
>TRBV20-1
CSARRASGRGSEQFF
>TRBV4-1
CASSHGWYNEQFF
>TRBV6-1
CASRILGLAGGTGTDTQYF
>TRBV12-3/TRBV12-4
CASRVGFWEAEQYF
>TRBV7-8
CASLHLGYNEQFF
>TRBV11-2
CASSLLVSELPNEQFF
>TRBV3-1
CASTGQGTREQYF
>TRBV6-1
CASSLYRGGSGELFF
>TRBV28
CASSLPTPTRPAADTQYF
>TRBV5-1
CASSLTGGDYEQYF
>TRBV4-3
CASSQGQDRRYEQYF
>TRBV20-1
CSGDGGRSYEQYF
>TRBV11-2
CASSSSGDYGYTF